The T cell receptor beta chain described here comes from a study of T cells in Graves' hyperthyroidism and ophthalmopathy. Study details: Peripheral blood sampling occurred at initial diagnosis, before any treatment.

Turning to this clonotype: No antigen is known for it.

Points from the study as a whole: Blood also contained most expanded thyroid clonotypes above 0.001.

The CDR3 length is 14 residues. V lost 3 bases to trimming and J lost 7 bases; unmatched junction nucleotides: 9. Germline values: CDR1 LNHDA, CDR2 SQIVND (reference sequence). The source material, RNA transcripts, was used to amplify TCR beta CDR3 regions. The primer set for the first-round RT-PCR of the TCR CDR3 was HTBI. TCRdb independently ran MiXCR on the multiplex PCR reads; one entry per CDR3 protein. The sample has some 440,000 distinct CDR3 sequences, approximately 14% seen once; the top ten hold about 7.7%. The hyperthyroidism patients had all been newly diagnosed, and their disease duration was under 2 months. Their ages ranged from 18 to 65 years. Any patient presenting with uncontrolled infection, other autoimmune disease, pregnancy or lactation was left out.

Sequenced: blood. The V and J genes are TRBV19 and TRBJ2-7, with 7 bases identical to TRBD2. The receptor was isolated from a woman in her late teens or twenties with Graves' hyperthyroidism. CDR3 nucleotide sequence: TGTGCCAGTAGTATCTGGGTCGGGAGGAATGAGCAGTACTTC. Translating it yields CASSIWVGRNEQYF.